The rows below give T cell receptor beta chains drawn from one sample of a study of blood T cell repertoires in COVID-19. This table comes from immunoSEQ multiplex PCR, and its TCRdb copy is limited to in-frame clones, with some not included. The table records 300,000 to 400,000 clones, 80% to 90% of them present only once. Sequencing used peripheral blood. These receptors originate from a man aged 25 to 45 with active or convalescent COVID-19. The CDR3 runs from the conserved cysteine through the conserved F or W. D genes are given only for firm matches. The size of a clone is reported for some rows only, either as once, few or many, or as a class for expanded clones.

d_call cdr3_length j_call v_call clone_size cdr3_aa cdr3_nt
TRBD1 13 TRBJ1-1 TRBV2 NA CASSADRHTEAFF TGTGCCAGCAGCGCGGACAGGCACACTGAAGCTTTCTTT
TRBD2 15 TRBJ2-1 TRBV7-3 NA CASSFLAGVGNEQFF TGTGCCAGCAGCTTCCTGGCGGGAGTAGGAAATGAGCAGTTCTTC
NA 13 TRBJ1-2 TRBV11-3 NA CASSLGATYGYTF TGTGCCAGCAGCTTAGGGGCGACCTATGGCTACACCTTC
TRBD1 15 TRBJ1-1 TRBV5-1 once CASSLSGQGNTEAFF TGCGCCAGCAGCTTGTCGGGACAGGGTAACACTGAAGCTTTCTTT
NA 13 TRBJ1-3 TRBV28 NA CASSAQSLDTIYF TGTGCCAGCAGCGCACAGTCTCTGGACACCATATATTTT
TRBD2 13 TRBJ2-7 TRBV5-6 few CASSFTGTRRQYF TGTGCCAGCAGTTTTACCGGGACTAGGAGGCAGTACTTC
NA 14 TRBJ2-3 TRBV4-3 NA CASSVAGSTDTQYF TGCGCCAGCTCCGTTGCGGGGAGCACAGATACGCAGTATTTT
TRBD2 18 TRBJ2-1 TRBV7-6 NA CASSSRTSGGASYNEQFF TGTGCCAGCAGCTCCAGGACTAGCGGGGGGGCCTCCTACAATGAGCAGTTCTTC
NA 14 TRBJ1-4 TRBV10-3 NA CAISAQGMNGKLFF TGTGCCATCAGTGCCCAGGGGATGAACGGGAAACTGTTTTTT
NA 18 TRBJ1-2 TRBV4-3 NA CASSHLNKTRNTNYGYTF TGCGCCAGCAGCCATTTAAATAAAACCAGGAACACCAACTATGGCTACACCTTC
NA 17 TRBJ1-2 TRBV9 NA CASSATSGIVANYGYTF TGTGCCAGCAGCGCCACAAGCGGTATTGTAGCAAACTATGGCTACACCTTC
TRBD2 16 TRBJ2-1 TRBV7-2 NA CASSTIRGGAGNEQFF TGTGCCAGCAGCACGATACGCGGGGGGGCCGGCAATGAGCAGTTCTTC
TRBD1 14 TRBJ1-6 TRBV6-5 NA CASSRTGEGSPLHF TGTGCCAGCAGTCGGACAGGGGAAGGCTCACCCCTCCACTTT
TRBD2 16 TRBJ2-3 TRBV5-1 NA CASSFGLAGGMDTQYF TGCGCCAGCAGCTTCGGACTAGCGGGGGGGATGGATACGCAGTATTTT
NA 15 TRBJ2-1 TRBV3-1/TRBV3-2 once CASSPDAQGDNEQFF TGTGCCAGCAGCCCCGACGCCCAAGGGGACAATGAGCAGTTCTTC
NA 14 TRBJ1-1 TRBV6-5 NA CASSYRGGNTEAFF TGTGCCAGCAGTTACAGGGGAGGCAACACTGAAGCTTTCTTT
NA 13 TRBJ1-1 TRBV6-5 NA CASSPERGTEAFF TGTGCCAGCAGCCCCGAAAGAGGTACTGAAGCTTTCTTT
TRBD2 17 TRBJ2-1 TRBV5-1 NA CASSLVAGGPGRNEQFF TGCGCCAGCAGCTTGGTAGCGGGAGGGCCGGGACGTAATGAGCAGTTCTTC
NA 13 TRBJ1-1 TRBV29-1 once CSVEPTGNTEAFF TGCAGCGTTGAACCCACAGGGAACACTGAAGCTTTCTTT
TRBD1 14 TRBJ1-2 TRBV5-1 NA CASSAGTGGNGYTF TGCGCCAGCAGCGCCGGGACAGGGGGGAATGGCTACACCTTC
TRBD2 15 TRBJ2-7 TRBV14 NA CASSPRLAEHYEQYF TGTGCCAGCAGCCCTCGACTAGCGGAACACTACGAGCAGTACTTC
NA 13 TRBJ2-7 TRBV29-1 NA CSVGDGGAYEQYF TGCAGCGTAGGGGACGGCGGGGCCTACGAGCAGTACTTC
NA 14 TRBJ2-4 TRBV6-5 NA CASRELLAKNIQYF TGTGCCAGCCGGGAGTTACTAGCCAAAAACATTCAGTACTTC
TRBD1 14 TRBJ2-7 TRBV6-5 NA CASSRRTGGHEQYF TGTGCCAGCAGCCGCAGGACAGGGGGGCACGAGCAGTACTTC
TRBD2 16 TRBJ2-5 TRBV27 NA CASSPFLAGSQETQYF TGTGCCAGCAGCCCCTTCCTAGCGGGATCCCAAGAGACCCAGTACTTC
NA 15 TRBJ2-2 TRBV19 NA CASTRGYPHTGELFF TGTGCCAGTACGCGGGGATACCCCCACACCGGGGAGCTGTTTTTT
NA 17 TRBJ1-3 TRBV2 NA CASSVKGHTSSGNTIYF TGTGCCAGCAGTGTGAAGGGGCATACGAGCTCTGGAAACACCATATATTTT
NA 14 TRBJ2-3 TRBV6-5 NA CASSRTTSTDTQYF TGTGCCAGCAGTAGGACAACTAGCACAGATACGCAGTATTTT
NA 15 TRBJ1-2 TRBV9 NA CASSTGRGSNYGYTF TGTGCCAGCAGCACCGGCAGGGGCTCTAACTATGGCTACACCTTC
NA 15 TRBJ2-2 TRBV2 NA CASTLEGVDTGELFF TGTGCCAGCACCCTCGAGGGAGTGGACACCGGGGAGCTGTTTTTT
TRBD1 18 TRBJ2-2 TRBV7-2 NA CASSAGDRGLQRSGELFF TGTGCCAGCAGCGCGGGGGACAGGGGGCTCCAACGGTCCGGGGAGCTGTTTTTT
TRBD2 17 TRBJ2-3 TRBV6-2/TRBV6-3 NA CASRLGWREWITDTQYF TGTGCCAGCCGCCTAGGGTGGCGGGAGTGGATCACAGATACGCAGTATTTT
NA 13 TRBJ2-2 TRBV9 NA CASSTTVTGELFF TGTGCCAGTTCGACTACTGTCACCGGGGAGCTGTTTTTT
NA 13 TRBJ1-1 TRBV23-1 NA CASRPIHEAEAFF TGCGCCAGCAGACCTATACACGAGGCTGAAGCTTTCTTT
NA 13 TRBJ2-5 TRBV25-1 few CASTEGARETQYF TGTGCCAGCACTGAAGGGGCACGAGAGACCCAGTACTTC
NA 16 TRBJ2-4 TRBV10-3 NA CAISESAGRAKNIQYF TGTGCCATCAGTGAGTCGGCGGGAAGAGCCAAAAACATTCAGTACTTC
NA 16 TRBJ1-2 TRBV4-1 NA CASSQPNRQGLYGYTF TGCGCCAGCAGCCAACCCAATCGCCAGGGTCTCTATGGCTACACCTTC
NA 11 TRBJ2-3 TRBV11-1 NA CASSLLQEQYF TGTGCCAGCAGCTTACTCCAGGAGCAGTATTTT
NA 13 TRBJ1-5 TRBV6-5 NA CASRTGSNQPQHF TGTGCCAGCCGTACCGGGAGCAATCAGCCCCAGCATTTT
TRBD1 12 TRBJ1-1 TRBV6-6 NA CASSLGQNEAFF TGTGCCAGCAGCCTGGGACAGAATGAAGCTTTCTTT
NA 15 TRBJ1-4 TRBV7-2 NA CASSADSATNEKLFF TGTGCCAGCAGCGCGGACAGCGCAACTAATGAAAAACTGTTTTTT
TRBD1 12 TRBJ1-1 TRBV29-1 NA CSASDRGTEAFF TGCAGCGCCTCGGACAGGGGGACTGAAGCTTTCTTT
TRBD1 13 TRBJ1-2 TRBV4-1 NA CASSRDREYGYTF TGCGCCAGCAGCCGGGACAGGGAATACGGCTACACCTTC
NA 15 TRBJ1-2 TRBV7-9 NA CASSLAVDTDYGYTF TGTGCCAGCAGCTTAGCTGTGGACACAGACTATGGCTACACCTTC
TRBD2 16 TRBJ2-1 TRBV5-4 NA CASSLDGGSSYNEQFF TGTGCCAGCAGCTTGGACGGCGGGAGTTCCTACAATGAGCAGTTCTTC
NA 11 TRBJ1-2 TRBV6-5 NA CASSYGGGYTF TGTGCCAGCAGTTACGGAGGGGGCTACACCTTC
TRBD2 16 TRBJ2-7 TRBV3-1/TRBV3-2 NA CASSQGEGREFYEQYF TGTGCCAGCAGCCAAGGGGAGGGGCGGGAGTTCTACGAGCAGTACTTC
TRBD2 15 TRBJ2-3 TRBV5-1 few CASSSGGAKTDTQYF TGCGCCAGCAGCTCGGGAGGGGCAAAAACAGATACGCAGTATTTT
NA 16 TRBJ2-3 TRBV9 NA CASSEQGAYSTDTQYF TGTGCCAGCAGCGAACAAGGGGCATATAGCACAGATACGCAGTATTTT
TRBD1 14 TRBJ2-1 TRBV11-2 NA CASSTRQGNNEQFF TGTGCCAGCAGCACCCGACAGGGAAACAATGAGCAGTTCTTC
TRBD1 14 TRBJ1-2 TRBV24-1 few CATSDTRDREGYTF TGTGCCACCAGTGATACACGGGACAGGGAGGGCTACACCTTC
NA 13 TRBJ1-2 TRBV2 NA CASSDTGNYGYTF TGTGCCAGCAGTGATACAGGGAACTATGGCTACACCTTC
NA 16 TRBJ1-6 TRBV18 NA CASSPGGAYGSSPLHF TGTGCCAGCTCACCGGGGGGGGCCTATGGAAGTTCACCCCTCCACTTT
TRBD1 16 TRBJ1-1 TRBV4-2 NA CASSQDLGQGGSEAFF TGTGCCAGCAGCCAAGATCTGGGACAGGGAGGATCTGAAGCTTTCTTT